Listed here are 26 T cell receptor beta chains from one sample, sequenced in a study of a mutant IDH1 vaccine in newly diagnosed glioma. Assay: immunoSEQ multiplex PCR; the TCRdb copy retains only in-frame clones and omits some. The repertoire has some 60,000 clones, about four fifths of them found once; the top ten carry 3% to 4%. Indicated time point: week 47, end of study. Vaccination comprised doses that each held 300 ug of mutant IDH1 20-mer peptide, plus topical imiquimod. These receptors lack a known antigen. The sequencing here drew on PBMCs, taken from a glioma patient whose treatment included an IDH1 peptide vaccine. Every receptor here comes from a woman aged 45 to 65 with glioma.

The chain couples TRBV4-1 to TRBJ2-2; 9 nucleotides agree with TRBD2. The CDR3 runs 16 residues. The germline V gene encodes CDR1 MGHRA and CDR2 YSYEKL. V was pared by 1 base and J by 4 bases, with 4 bases of the junction left unmatched. This CDR3 reads CASSQVSGGTTGELFF. CDR3 DNA sequence: TGCGCCAGCAGCCAAGTTAGCGGGGGAACCACCGGGGAGCTGTTTTTT.

This chain uses TRBV4-2 with TRBJ2-4; 10 bases map to TRBD2. The V and J ends lost 1 base and 9 bases, in that order; junction bases with no gene match: 9. CDR3 size: 16 residues. Germline-derived CDR1 and CDR2 are LGHNA and YNFKEQ. The CDR3 DNA reads TGTGCCAGCAGCCAAGCCTCAGCGGGGGGGTCGGGCATTCAGTACTTC. It encodes CASSQASAGGSGIQYF.

This clone appeared a single time. The CDR3 region is CASSGNSRGELFF. CDR3 DNA: TGTGCCAGCAGTGGGAACTCGAGGGGGGAGCTGTTTTTT. The J gene is TRBJ2-2, the V gene TRBV2, with D unresolved. V was pared by 4 bases and J by 8 bases, with 11 bases between. The CDR3 length is 13 residues. In germline, CDR1 is SNHLY, CDR2 FYNNEI.

This sequence joins TRBV6-1 and TRBJ2-7; TRBD1 matches 9 bases. This CDR3 contains 15 residues. Germline loops: CDR1 MNHNS, CDR2 SASEGT. V was pared by 7 bases and J by 0 bases, with 7 bases of the junction left unmatched. Written as DNA, the CDR3 is TGTGCCAGCACTACGACAGGGGGAGTCTCCTACGAGCAGTACTTC. Amino acids: CASTTTGGVSYEQYF.

This sequence joins TRBV6-5 and TRBJ1-5; tentatively, D is TRBD1 (5 bases). The V end was cut by 8 bases, the J end by 6 bases, with 5 bases between. CDR1 and CDR2 (germline): MNHEY, SVGAGI. The length of the CDR3 is 10 residues. CDR3 residues: CASGTQPQHF. CDR3 bases: TGTGCCAGCGGGACTCAGCCCCAGCATTTT.

V usage is TRBV5-1 and J usage is TRBJ1-2; D possibly corresponds to TRBD1 (6 bases). Trimming shortened V by 5 bases and J by 4 bases, and 12 bases separated the two germline ends. Germline V gives CDR1 SGHRS, CDR2 YFSETQ. The CDR3 runs to 13 residues. CDR3 region: CASRSGETYGYTF. Written as DNA, the CDR3 is TGCGCCAGCAGGTCAGGGGAAACCTATGGCTACACCTTC.

V and J are TRBV29-1 and TRBJ2-5; 9 nucleotides line up with TRBD1. The CDR3 contains 14 residues. Trimming at V came to 5 bases and at J to 2 bases, leaving 6 bases not matched to a gene. In germline, CDR1 is SQVTM, CDR2 ANQGSEA. In DNA, the CDR3 is TGCAGCGTTTCGGACAGGGGAGGGCAAGAGACCCAGTACTTC. This encodes CSVSDRGGQETQYF.

The chain links TRBV10-3 to TRBJ1-3, with 8 bases matching TRBD1. The CDR3 extends over 13 amino acids. J was trimmed by 7 bases and V by 1 base; bases with no gene match: 0. Germline V gene data show CDR1 as ENHRY and CDR2 as SYGVKD. The CDR3 bases are TGTGCCATCAGTGAGTGGACAGGGAACACCATATATTTT. The encoded protein is CAISEWTGNTIYF.

This clone has just one count. In nucleotides, the CDR3 is TGCGCCAGCAGCCAGGGGGCCGGACAAGCTTTCTTT. Amino acid sequence: CASSQGAGQAFF. The chain is built from TRBV4-1 and TRBJ1-1, with a weak D call TRBD1 (6 bases). Trimming left V 3 bases short and J 9 bases short, with 11 bases between. The CDR3 totals 12 residues. CDR1 MGHRA and CDR2 YSYEKL come from the germline V gene.

The gene calls are TRBV5-1 and TRBJ2-5; D is unclear. Trimming removed 0 bases at V and 3 bases at J, with 3 bases between. Looked up from germline, CDR1 is SGHRS and CDR2 is YFSETQ. The CDR3 is made up of 12 amino acids. CDR3 coding DNA: TGCGCCAGCAGCTTGGTGGAAGAGACCCAGTACTTC. Its protein product is CASSLVEETQYF.

V gene TRBV19 combines with J gene TRBJ1-2; D is perhaps TRBD1 (5 bases). Trimming cost V 3 bases and J 4 bases, with 9 bases left between them. The CDR3 runs to 13 residues. CDR1 is LNHDA and CDR2 is SQIVND in the germline V gene (reference sequence). The CDR3 DNA reads as TGTGCCAGTAGTATCGGGGGACTCTATGGCTACACCTTC. Protein product: CASSIGGLYGYTF.

V and J are TRBV2 and TRBJ2-3; no clear D. Trimming stripped 2 bases from V and 9 bases from J, with 6 bases between. Germline values: CDR1 SNHLY, CDR2 FYNNEI. The CDR3 runs 11 residues. CDR3 residues: CASSESETQYF. DNA for the CDR3: TGTGCCAGCAGTGAATCGGAGACGCAGTATTTT.

The chain combines TRBV6-1 with TRBJ2-1, with 9 bases matching TRBD1. There are 14 residues in the CDR3. Unmatched junction bases numbered 9, after V lost 10 bases and J lost 5 bases. Germline V CDR1 and CDR2: MNHNS, SASEGT. Here the CDR3 DNA reads TGTGCCACAGAGGGACAGGGTTACGACAATGAGCAGTTCTTC. Protein sequence: CATEGQGYDNEQFF.

The CDR3 DNA follows: TGCGCCAGCAGCCAAGAGGCCAGGGGGGAAGGCAAAAACATTCAGTACTTC. Translating gives CASSQEARGEGKNIQYF. This chain joins TRBV4-1 and TRBJ2-4; D perhaps matches TRBD1 (7 bases). V was cut by 0 bases and J by 3 bases, with 15 bases left in between. Germline-derived CDR1 and CDR2 are MGHRA and YSYEKL. This CDR3 contains 17 residues.

This chain connects TRBV6-1 to TRBJ1-6; D is uncertain. V lost 3 bases and J 7 bases, leaving 13 bases between the germline ends. The CDR3 runs to 15 residues. Germline V gene lookup returns CDR1 MNHNS and CDR2 SASEGT. The CDR3 here is CASSERETGNSPLHF. The DNA for the CDR3 is TGTGCCAGCAGTGAGAGGGAGACGGGGAATTCACCCCTCCACTTT.

The rearrangement joins TRBV28 to TRBJ1-6; 8 bases line up with TRBD1. Trimming cost V 5 bases and J 8 bases; bases outside gene matches: 5. The germline V gene has CDR1 MDHEN and CDR2 SYDVKM. This CDR3 contains 14 residues. The CDR3 coding sequence is TGTGCCAGCAGTGCGGGACAGGTCTATTCACCCCTCCACTTT. It codes for CASSAGQVYSPLHF. The full variable domain, in which reference TRBV28 and TRBJ1-6 provide the parts outside the CDR3, is DVKVTQSSRYLVKRTGEKVFLECVQDMDHENMFWYRQDPGLGLRLIYFSYDVKMKEKGDIPEGYSVSREKKERFSLILESASTNQTSMYLCASSAGQVYSPLHFGNGTRLTVT.

The V call is TRBV19, the J call TRBJ2-1; no firm D call. Trimming cost V 5 bases and J 7 bases, with 15 bases left between them. CDR1 and CDR2 from the germline V gene are LNHDA and SQIVND (reference sequence). This CDR3 contains 14 residues. The CDR3 here is CASSPTVAPNEQFF. The CDR3 coding sequence is TGTGCCAGTAGTCCCACGGTAGCACCGAATGAGCAGTTCTTC.

The chain has TRBV11-2 and TRBJ2-7; perhaps TRBD1 as D (6 bases). Trimming shortened V by 5 bases and J by 3 bases, and 11 bases separated the two germline ends. The germline gives CDR1 SGHAT, CDR2 FQNNGV. This CDR3 has 13 amino acids. The CDR3: CASSPRQDYEQYF. The DNA of the CDR3 is TGTGCCAGCAGCCCCCGACAGGACTACGAGCAGTACTTC.

V and J are TRBV9 and TRBJ2-7; 7 bases line up with TRBD1. Germline CDR1 SGDLS, CDR2 YYNGEE. The CDR3 runs to 14 residues. J gave up 3 bases and V 2 bases, and 5 bases lay outside the gene matches. The CDR3 here is CASSVDRANYEQYF. The CDR3, as DNA: TGTGCCAGCAGCGTTGACAGGGCCAACTACGAGCAGTACTTC.

Here the CDR3 DNA reads TGTGCCAGCAGCTGGGCTGAAGCTTTCTTT. It is translated as CASSWAEAFF. The chain recombines TRBV11-3 with TRBJ1-1; D unclear. CDR1 and CDR2 from the germline V gene are SGHNT and YENEEA. This CDR3 has 10 residues. V was trimmed by 4 bases and J by 6 bases, leaving 3 bases between them.

For this clone: This CDR3 is also generated by other DNA sequences in the sample. The chain combines TRBV4-2 with TRBJ1-2, with D maybe TRBD1 (6 bases). CDR3 length: 13 residues. V was shortened by 3 bases and J by 2 bases, with 7 bases between the two germline ends. Germline V gives CDR1 LGHNA, CDR2 YNFKEQ. In DNA form, the CDR3 reads TGTGCCAGCAGCCAGGGGGCCAACTATGGCTACACCTTC. It encodes CASSQGANYGYTF.

The chain employs TRBV6-6 and TRBJ2-4; no clear D gene. The CDR3 runs to 12 residues. Per germline, CDR1 MNHNY and CDR2 SVGAGI (reference sequence). Trimming left V 6 bases short and J 2 bases short, with 5 bases between. CDR3 DNA: TGTGCCAGCAGCCTGTCCAAAAACATTCAGTACTTC. Translation: CASSLSKNIQYF.

This chain uses TRBV6-1 with TRBJ1-2, with 7 bases that match TRBD1. The CDR3 sequence is 13 residues long. The V segment lost 3 bases and the J segment 2 bases; nucleotides outside the gene matches: 0. Germline V CDR1 and CDR2: MNHNS, SASEGT. The CDR3 sequence: CASSEGQNYGYTF. DNA of the CDR3: TGTGCCAGCAGTGAGGGACAGAACTATGGCTACACCTTC.

This clone has only one observation. V and J are TRBV4-1 and TRBJ2-1; 15 nucleotides line up with TRBD2. The germline V gene encodes CDR1 MGHRA and CDR2 YSYEKL. V shed 4 bases and J 9 bases; nucleotides not matched to a gene: 4. This CDR3 spans 15 amino acids. CDR3 in amino acids: CASSRTSGGAVEQFF. The CDR3 DNA is TGCGCCAGCAGCCGGACTAGCGGGGGGGCTGTTGAGCAGTTCTTC.

The chain carries TRBV27 and TRBJ1-5; D is perhaps TRBD1 (5 bases). This CDR3 is built from 16 residues. Per germline, CDR1 MNHEY and CDR2 SMNVEV (reference sequence). V dropped 3 bases and J dropped 4 bases, with 16 bases sitting between them. DNA for the CDR3: TGTGCCAGCAGTTTGGTGGTAGGACGGGGGAATCAGCCCCAGCATTTT. Protein sequence: CASSLVVGRGNQPQHF.

This clone was seen only once. The rearrangement joins TRBV2 to TRBJ1-4; TRBD1 aligns across 8 bases. The V gene's germline CDR1 is SNHLY and CDR2 FYNNEI. With V trimmed by 5 bases and J by 8 bases, 10 bases remained unmatched. The CDR3 contains 15 residues. The CDR3 DNA sequence: TGTGCCAGCAGTATACGGACAGGGATTGAAGAAAAACTGTTTTTT. Residues: CASSIRTGIEEKLFF.